The rows below give T cell receptor beta chains drawn from one sample of a study of cytomegalovirus exposure and HLA in healthy donors. Sequenced by immunoSEQ multiplex PCR; TCRdb stores in-frame clones only, minus some. Of about 150,000 clones detected, around 75% appear once; the ten largest clones hold approximately 3%. The sample comprised PBMCs. The receptor set was obtained from a male donor in good health and CMV-seronegative. CDR3s leave out the opening cysteine and the closing phenylalanine or tryptophan.

length	V	J	CDR3
16	TRBV19	TRBJ2-1	ASISPRAGGRARNEQF
14	TRBV7-9	TRBJ1-2	ASSLGGGRTNYGYT
11	TRBV7-9	TRBJ2-5	ASSFGTEETQY
13	TRBV5-5	TRBJ2-7	ASSLGQGLTYEQY
12	TRBV7-9	TRBJ2-2	ASSLGGGAGELF
12	TRBV30	TRBJ2-5	AWAVSSDQETQY
13	TRBV9	TRBJ1-1	ASSVGGASNTEAF
12	TRBV7-9	TRBJ2-5	ASSLRGTQETQY
12	TRBV6-1	TRBJ1-6	ASRIWTGDSPLH
9	TRBV30	TRBJ1-2	ACQGSRGYT
14	TRBV6-5	TRBJ2-7	ASSSLDRVNSYEQY
13	TRBV18	TRBJ2-2	ASSLGLLNTGELF
13	TRBV5-1	TRBJ2-2	ASSFLAGAAGELF
12	TRBV5-1	TRBJ2-7	ASSLLQGGYEQY
12	TRBV9	-	ASSVGLAPYEQY